This T cell receptor beta chain was recovered during a study of T cell responses to AZD1222 COVID-19 vaccine (dated by TCRdb to the early 2020s). For the study in its entirety: AZD1222 recipients whose second dose came at about 4 weeks and those whose second dose came at about 12 weeks were combined into one group, since spike-specific TCR depth and breadth did not differ between the two schedules. TCR sequencing was performed for roughly 250 trial participants, of whom some 200 were given two doses of AZD1222 and around 26 were given two doses of MenACWY control vaccine. Trial participants were enrolled by age into subgroups of 18-55, 56-69 and 70-plus years, and around 150, 28 and 57 TCR-sequenced participants, respectively, were included in these subgroups.

The CDR3 covers 15 residues, taking in both the cysteine and the phenylalanine. This entry keeps only the CDR3 DNA: 45 bases, framed from base 1. Ends trimmed: V by 8 bases, J by 0 bases; bases unmatched to a gene: 7. Sequences MNHEY (CDR1) and SVGAGI (CDR2) are obtained from the germline V gene. The paper as a whole reports these results and caveats: CD4 TCRs associated with the vaccine covered the entire spike protein, and the dominant responses were in regions 160-218 and 743-854. After two AZD1222 doses, spike-specific TCR breadth and depth were significantly higher than at day 0 and than in MenACWY recipients. Most participants were white British and females outnumbered males, and the authors suggested that clonal diversity may have been underestimated. In the small 56-69-year group, the increase in depth fell short of significance, most likely because of low power. Only six or seven AZD1222 recipients were SARS-CoV-2 seropositive at baseline, limiting conclusions about previously exposed vaccinees. Nearly half of unique spike-specific TCRs reportedly recognized epitopes outside regions mutated in the B.1.351 and B.1.1.7 variants. Because no samples from the day 14 peak response were available, repertoires could be characterized only after the peak T cell response.

This specimen's time point label, per the study, means: baseline before first vaccination. Vaccinee samples were obtained from the UK trials COV001 and COV002, which included a single-blind randomized controlled phase 2/3 trial of AZD1222 (ChAdOx1 nCoV-19) in healthy adults. Trial participant PBMC samples were collected at day 0 and day 28 after the second dose for TCRbeta chain sequencing. As to this clone: The target of this receptor is not known. No much larger clone exists at a distance of one base, and base qualities are not known.

The CDR3 regions of human TCRbeta chains were analyzed by immunosequencing. The authors processed their data as follows. TCRs in the repertoires were compared against a reference library of SARS-CoV-2-specific TCRs that had been generated with the MIRA antigen-specificity platform. Breadth was defined as the fraction of unique TCRs that were SARS-CoV-2-associated, and depth was defined as the fraction of total T cells that were SARS-CoV-2-associated. Using the MIRA data, every spike-specific TCR was mapped to the spike region that the TCR reacted to and assigned to either a CD4 or a CD8 class. Log10-transformed breadth and depth values were compared by one-way ANOVA with Sidak's multiple comparisons tests. The immuneACCESS repertoire file appears here via TCRdb, limited to in-frame rearrangements. These files lack a portion of the clones; in checked studies, under half of the deficit traces to unresolved V genes, and the cause of the others is not known. D and trimming come from the DNA, and the V and J calls and clone size come from that table. The sample contains 84,000 or so clones, roughly 90% of them found a single time. The ten largest clonotypes hold about 2.2% of the sample.

This sequence uses TRBV6-5 and TRBJ2-7, and 10 bases in between align with TRBD2. The specimen comprised peripheral blood, sampled on day 0 of AZD1222 vaccination. This receptor was taken from an adult in good health. DNA sequence: TGTGCCAGCTACCCCGGGACTAGCGTCTCCTACGAGCAGTACTTC. It is translated as CASYPGTSVSYEQYF.